Following are 5 T cell receptor beta chains from one sample sequenced in a study of blood T cells in healthy people across ages. Combining a sample-barcoded 5' primer with a J-beta primer mix, a second PCR ran for roughly 7 to 11 cycles. TCRdb reanalysed the 5' RACE reads using MiXCR and keeps one entry per CDR3 protein. The sample has 730,000 or so distinct CDR3 sequences, around 38% seen once. Sequenced sample: blood. These receptors all stem from an elderly man in good health.

This clonotype was picked up a small number of times. This sequence joins TRBV7-9 and TRBJ1-2; weak D call: TRBD1 (6 bases). The V gene's germline CDR1 is SEHNR and CDR2 FQNEAQ (reference sequence). The CDR3 has 15 residues. Trimming left V 3 bases short and J 4 bases short, with 15 bases between. The CDR3 protein is CASSFAGALGYGYTF. The CDR3 DNA reads TGTGCCAGCAGCTTCGCAGGGGCACTAGGCTATGGCTACACCTTC.

The sample holds a few counts of this clonotype. CDR3 sequence: CASSHRGQGGYTF. CDR3 coding DNA: TGCGCCAGCAGCCACAGGGGGCAGGGTGGCTACACCTTC. The chain combines TRBV4-3 with TRBJ1-2; TRBD1 matches 8 bases. This CDR3 comprises 13 residues. Germline CDR1 is LGHNA and CDR2 is YSLEER. Losses at the gene ends were 3 bases for V and 7 bases for J; bases not matched to a gene: 4.

To note about this clonotype: The junction shows a germline mismatch at one end, possibly a read error. The chain has TRBV20-1 and TRBJ2-3, with TRBD2 identical over 9 bases. The CDR3 totals 11 residues. CDR1 and CDR2 (germline): DFQATT, SNEGSKA (reference sequence). The CDR3 spells CASGKVDTQYF. As DNA, the CDR3 is TGTGCTAGCGGGAAGGTAGATACGCAGTATTTT.

In its sample, this clonotype was seen a few times. The chain uses TRBV3-1 and TRBJ1-1; the match to TRBD1 covers 7 bases. V lost 6 bases to trimming and J lost 6 bases; unmatched junction nucleotides: 13. The CDR3 covers 15 residues. Germline V gene sequence: CDR1 LGHDT, CDR2 YNNKEL (reference sequence). For the CDR3, the DNA is TGTGCCAGCAGTAGGCCCACAGGGGATGGCGCTGAAGCTTTCTTT. Translated: CASSRPTGDGAEAFF.

This clonotype has ten or more counts. The chain carries TRBV6-1 and TRBJ2-1, with TRBD2 matching over 9 bases. The J call may not be correct, given that the DNA end is closer to TRBJ2-7. This CDR3 is 17 amino acids long. The germline V gene encodes CDR1 MNHNS and CDR2 SASEGT. The CDR3 is CASINSGGSSSYNEQYF. The CDR3 DNA is TGTGCCAGCATCAATAGCGGGGGCTCGAGCTCCTACAATGAGCAGTACTTC.